This is a list of T cell receptor beta chains from one sample in a study of siplizumab effects on memory and regulatory T cells. Produced via immunoSEQ multiplex PCR; TCRdb's table is partial and in-frame only. The sample lists some 100,000 clones; 80% to 95% were seen once. Sequencing was done on a sample of CD8+ T cells sorted from blood. The receptors were gathered from a human donor in good health. Each CDR3 is given with its conserved first and last residue. The order of the fields is D gene, J gene, clone size, V gene, CDR3 protein, CDR3 DNA. A D gene is named only where the DNA matches it firmly. Clone size is given for some rows only: seen once, a few or many times, or a class if the clone is expanded.

TRBD1,TRBJ2-7,NA,TRBV27,CASSPGPGTGIHEQYF,TGTGCCAGCAGTCCAGGCCCCGGGACAGGGATTCACGAGCAGTACTTC
NA,TRBJ2-7,NA,TRBV4-3,CASSQGLEKGYEQYF,TGCGCCAGCAGCCAAGGCCTGGAAAAGGGCTACGAGCAGTACTTC
TRBD2,TRBJ2-2,once,TRBV2,CASSALAGGPNTGELFF,TGTGCCAGCAGCGCACTAGCGGGAGGCCCTAACACCGGGGAGCTGTTTTTT
NA,TRBJ2-4,NA,TRBV28,CASIGLEHANIQYF,TGTGCCAGCATAGGTTTGGAACACGCAAACATTCAGTACTTC
NA,TRBJ1-2,NA,TRBV11-2,CASSLGPRVGDGYTF,TGTGCCAGCAGCTTAGGCCCGAGGGTGGGGGATGGCTACACCTTC
NA,TRBJ2-6,NA,TRBV11-2,CASSLAPRGLSGANVLTF,TGTGCCAGCAGCTTAGCCCCCCGGGGTTTATCTGGGGCCAACGTCCTGACTTTC
TRBD1,TRBJ2-3,NA,TRBV7-9,CASSLPGTGSTDTQYF,TGTGCCAGCAGCTTACCAGGGACAGGCTCCACAGATACGCAGTATTTT
NA,TRBJ2-7,once,TRBV11-2,CASSLDWGDYEQYF,TGTGCCAGCAGCTTAGATTGGGGGGACTACGAGCAGTACTTC
TRBD1,TRBJ2-7,once,TRBV29-1,CSVDPGQGSYEQYF,TGCAGCGTCGACCCAGGACAGGGAAGTTACGAGCAGTACTTC
NA,TRBJ2-1,NA,TRBV27,CASRATTGFPEQFF,TGTGCCAGCAGAGCGACTACAGGGTTCCCTGAGCAGTTCTTC
NA,TRBJ2-7,NA,TRBV19,CASSPRPGTGMYEQYF,TGTGCCAGTAGTCCCCGACCCGGGACTGGGATGTACGAGCAGTACTTC
TRBD1,TRBJ2-5,NA,TRBV7-3,CASSWTGEEETQYF,TGTGCCAGCAGCTGGACAGGGGAGGAAGAGACCCAGTACTTC
NA,TRBJ2-7,NA,TRBV6-1,CASSETGHPSYEQYF,TGTGCCAGCAGTGAAACGGGACATCCCTCCTACGAGCAGTACTTC
NA,TRBJ1-4,NA,TRBV19,CASSIGDIDNEKLFF,TGTGCCAGTAGTATAGGGGACATCGATAATGAAAAACTGTTTTTT
TRBD1,TRBJ2-7,once,TRBV30,CAWTDRGLDEQYF,TGTGCCTGGACCGACAGGGGGCTTGACGAGCAGTACTTC
NA,TRBJ2-1,NA,TRBV4-1,CASSQGARYNEQFF,TGCGCCAGCAGCCAAGGGGCTAGATACAATGAGCAGTTCTTC
NA,TRBJ2-5,once,TRBV7-9,CASSLGVGLETQYF,TGTGCCAGCAGCTTAGGGGTTGGTCTCGAGACCCAGTACTTC
NA,TRBJ1-2,NA,TRBV13,CASSLKGDYGYTF,TGTGCCAGCAGCTTAAAGGGGGACTATGGCTACACCTTC
TRBD1,TRBJ2-7,NA,TRBV11-3,CASSLETGGSTHEQYF,TGTGCCAGCAGCTTAGAAACAGGGGGCTCGACCCACGAGCAGTACTTC
NA,TRBJ2-1,once,TRBV29-1,CSVVASASYHNEQFF,TGCAGCGTTGTTGCGTCGGCTAGCTACCACAATGAGCAGTTCTTC
NA,TRBJ1-5,NA,TRBV30,CAWSGGIGNQPQHF,TGTGCCTGGAGTGGCGGTATTGGCAATCAGCCCCAGCATTTT
NA,TRBJ1-3,NA,TRBV7-6,CASSSWSDSPLSGNTIYF,TGTGCCAGCAGCTCATGGTCGGACAGTCCCCTCTCTGGAAACACCATATATTTT
NA,TRBJ2-1,NA,TRBV27,CASSTTGPNEQFF,TGTGCCAGCAGTACGACGGGACCCAATGAGCAGTTCTTC
TRBD1,TRBJ1-5,NA,TRBV9,CASSSSLDRAQPQHF,TGTGCCAGCAGCTCTAGCCTGGACAGGGCCCAGCCCCAGCATTTT
NA,TRBJ2-7,NA,TRBV9,CASTRDLGSYEQYF,TGTGCCAGCACCCGGGACTTGGGCTCCTACGAGCAGTACTTC